This TCR beta chain was retrieved from a study of graft-versus-host responses after intestinal transplantation. Across the whole study: Transplants were multivisceral, liver-intestinal, or isolated intestinal.

Germline values: CDR1 MNHEY, CDR2 SVGAGI. CDR3 size: 13 residues. Trimming cost V 5 bases and J 5 bases; bases outside gene matches: 4. Study outcomes and limitations: Ileal or blood samples showed some GvH clones first, and such clones were also found in recipient marrow.

Assay used: immunoSEQ multiplex PCR; TCRdb lists only in-frame clones, some missing. The sample carries under 95,000 clones, 88% recorded once. Notes on this clone: Antigen: not known.

The rearrangement links TRBV6-5 to TRBJ1-2; TRBD1 agrees at 8 bases. The clonotype was recovered from a human donor who was the organ donor for an intestinal transplant. Sequenced material: unstimulated CD4+ T cells sorted from spleen or lymph node cells, taken before transplant. The DNA of the CDR3 is TGTGCCAGCAGTAAAGACAGGGGTTATGGCTACACCTTC. Translating it yields CASSKDRGYGYTF.